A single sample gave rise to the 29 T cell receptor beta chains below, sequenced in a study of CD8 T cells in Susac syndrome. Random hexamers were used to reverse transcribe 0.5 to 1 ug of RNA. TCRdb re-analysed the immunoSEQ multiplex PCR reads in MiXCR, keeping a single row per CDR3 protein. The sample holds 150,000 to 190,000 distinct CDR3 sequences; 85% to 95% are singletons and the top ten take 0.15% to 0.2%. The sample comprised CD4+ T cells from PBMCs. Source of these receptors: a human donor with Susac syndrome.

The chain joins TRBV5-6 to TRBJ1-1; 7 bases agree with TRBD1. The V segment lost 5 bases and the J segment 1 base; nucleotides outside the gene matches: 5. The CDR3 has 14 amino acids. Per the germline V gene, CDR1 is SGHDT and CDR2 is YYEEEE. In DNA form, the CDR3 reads TGTGCCAGCAGACGGACAGGAAGGAACACTGAAGCTTTCTTT. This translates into CASRRTGRNTEAFF.

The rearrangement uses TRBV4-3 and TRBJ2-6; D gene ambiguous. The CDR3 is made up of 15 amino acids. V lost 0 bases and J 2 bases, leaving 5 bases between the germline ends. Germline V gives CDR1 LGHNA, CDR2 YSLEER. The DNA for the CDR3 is TGCGCCAGCAGCCAAGATTCCCCTGGGGCCAACGTCCTGACTTTC. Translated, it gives CASSQDSPGANVLTF.

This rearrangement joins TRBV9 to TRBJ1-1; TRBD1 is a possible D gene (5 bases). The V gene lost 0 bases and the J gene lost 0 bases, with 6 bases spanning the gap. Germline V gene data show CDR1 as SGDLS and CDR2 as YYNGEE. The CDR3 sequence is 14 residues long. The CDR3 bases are TGTGCCAGCAGCGTAGTAGGGGTGAACACTGAAGCTTTCTTT. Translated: CASSVVGVNTEAFF.

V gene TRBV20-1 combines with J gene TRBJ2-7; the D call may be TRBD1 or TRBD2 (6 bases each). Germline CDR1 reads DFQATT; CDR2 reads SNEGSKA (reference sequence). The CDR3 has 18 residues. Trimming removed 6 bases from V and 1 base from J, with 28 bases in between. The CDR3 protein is CSAPGEEGPGASSYEQYF. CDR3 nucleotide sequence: TGCAGTGCCCCCGGTGAGGAGGGGCCGGGGGCGTCATCCTACGAGCAGTACTTC.

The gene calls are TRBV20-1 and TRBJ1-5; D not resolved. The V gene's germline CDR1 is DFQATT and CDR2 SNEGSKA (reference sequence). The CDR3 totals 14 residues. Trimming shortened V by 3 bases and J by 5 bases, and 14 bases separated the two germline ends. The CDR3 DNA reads TGCAGTGCTAGTTGGGGATTAGGAGATCAGCCCCAGCATTTT. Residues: CSASWGLGDQPQHF.

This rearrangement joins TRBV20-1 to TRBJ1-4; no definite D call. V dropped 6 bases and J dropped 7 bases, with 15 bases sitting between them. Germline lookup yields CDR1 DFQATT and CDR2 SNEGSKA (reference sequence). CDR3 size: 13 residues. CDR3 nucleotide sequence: TGCAGTGCCCCTCGCGGGGTTGGTGAAAAACTGTTTTTT. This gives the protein CSAPRGVGEKLFF.

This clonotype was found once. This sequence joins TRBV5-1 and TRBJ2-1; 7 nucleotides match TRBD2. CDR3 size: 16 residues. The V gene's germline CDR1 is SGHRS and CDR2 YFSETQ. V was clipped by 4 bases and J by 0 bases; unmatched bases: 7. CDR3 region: CASSIELARSYNEQFF. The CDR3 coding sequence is TGCGCCAGCAGCATCGAACTAGCGCGCTCCTACAATGAGCAGTTCTTC. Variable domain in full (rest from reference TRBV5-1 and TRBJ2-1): KAGVTQTPRYLIKTRGQQVTLSCSPISGHRSVSWYQQTPGQGLQFLFEYFSETQRNKGNFPGRFSGRQFSNSRSEMNVSTLELGDSALYLCASSIELARSYNEQFFGPGTRLTVL.

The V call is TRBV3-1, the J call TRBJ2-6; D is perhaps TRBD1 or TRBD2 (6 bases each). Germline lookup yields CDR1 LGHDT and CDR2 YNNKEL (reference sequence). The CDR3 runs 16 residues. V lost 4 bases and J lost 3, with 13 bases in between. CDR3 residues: CASSLQGTRGANVLTF. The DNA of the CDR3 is TGTGCCAGCAGCCTGCAGGGGACTCGTGGGGCCAACGTCCTGACTTTC.

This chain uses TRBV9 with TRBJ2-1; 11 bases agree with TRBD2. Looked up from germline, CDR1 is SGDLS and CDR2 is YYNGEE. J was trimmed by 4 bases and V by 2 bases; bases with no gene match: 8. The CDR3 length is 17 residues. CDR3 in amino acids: CASSVKTSGAYYNEQFF. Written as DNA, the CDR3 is TGTGCCAGCAGCGTCAAGACTAGCGGGGCGTATTACAATGAGCAGTTCTTC.

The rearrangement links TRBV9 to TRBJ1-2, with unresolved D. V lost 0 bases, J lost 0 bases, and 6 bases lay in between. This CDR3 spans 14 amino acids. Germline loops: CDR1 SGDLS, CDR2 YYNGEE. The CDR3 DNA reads TGTGCCAGCAGCGTAGAGGTCACTAACTATGGCTACACCTTC. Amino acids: CASSVEVTNYGYTF.

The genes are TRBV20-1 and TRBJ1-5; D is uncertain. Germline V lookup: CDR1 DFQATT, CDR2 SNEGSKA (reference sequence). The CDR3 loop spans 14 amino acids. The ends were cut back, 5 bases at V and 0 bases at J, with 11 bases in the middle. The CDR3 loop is CSARAPYSNQPQHF. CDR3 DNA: TGCAGTGCTCGAGCTCCCTATAGCAATCAGCCCCAGCATTTT.

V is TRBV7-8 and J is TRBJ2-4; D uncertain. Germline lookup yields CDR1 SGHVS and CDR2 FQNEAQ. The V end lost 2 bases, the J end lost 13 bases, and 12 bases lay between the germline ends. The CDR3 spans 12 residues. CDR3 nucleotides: TGTGCCAGCAGCTTAACTCGGACCCTCCAGTACTTC. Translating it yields CASSLTRTLQYF.

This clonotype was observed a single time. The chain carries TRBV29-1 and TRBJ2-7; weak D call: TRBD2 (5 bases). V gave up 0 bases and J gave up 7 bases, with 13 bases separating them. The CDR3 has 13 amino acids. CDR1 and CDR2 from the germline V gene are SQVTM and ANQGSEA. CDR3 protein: CSVEERGLSEQYF. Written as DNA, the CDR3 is TGCAGCGTTGAAGAGCGAGGGCTGAGTGAGCAGTACTTC.

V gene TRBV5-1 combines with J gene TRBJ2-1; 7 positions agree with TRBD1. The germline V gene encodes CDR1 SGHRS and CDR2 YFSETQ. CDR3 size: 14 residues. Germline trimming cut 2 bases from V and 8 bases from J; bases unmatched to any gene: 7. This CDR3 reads CASSFPDRVDEQFF. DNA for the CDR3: TGCGCCAGCAGCTTCCCTGACAGGGTCGATGAGCAGTTCTTC.

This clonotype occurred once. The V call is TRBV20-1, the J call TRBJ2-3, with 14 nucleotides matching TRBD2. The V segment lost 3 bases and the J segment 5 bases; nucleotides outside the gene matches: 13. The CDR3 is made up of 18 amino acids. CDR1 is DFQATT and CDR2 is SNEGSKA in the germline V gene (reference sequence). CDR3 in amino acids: CSASRLAGGPGREDTQYF. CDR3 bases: TGCAGTGCTAGCCGACTAGCGGGGGGGCCAGGACGTGAAGATACGCAGTATTTT.

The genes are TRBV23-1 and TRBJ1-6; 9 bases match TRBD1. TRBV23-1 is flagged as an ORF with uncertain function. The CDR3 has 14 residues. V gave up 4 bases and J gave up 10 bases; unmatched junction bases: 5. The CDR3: CASSPGQGRSPLHF. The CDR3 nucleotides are TGCGCCAGCAGTCCGGGACAGGGTCGATCACCCCTCCACTTT.

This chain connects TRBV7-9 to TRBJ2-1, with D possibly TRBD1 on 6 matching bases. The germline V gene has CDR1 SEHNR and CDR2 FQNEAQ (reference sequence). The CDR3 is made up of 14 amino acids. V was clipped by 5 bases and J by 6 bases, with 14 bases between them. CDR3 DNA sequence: TGTGCCAGCAGCCTGGGGGCAGGGAGCAATGAGCAGTTCTTC. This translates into CASSLGAGSNEQFF.

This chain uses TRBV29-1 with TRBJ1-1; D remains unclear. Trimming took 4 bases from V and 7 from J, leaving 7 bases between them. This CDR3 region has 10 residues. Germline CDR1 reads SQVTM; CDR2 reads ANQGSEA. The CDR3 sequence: CSVAGYEAFF. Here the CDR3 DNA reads TGCAGCGTTGCAGGCTATGAAGCTTTCTTT.

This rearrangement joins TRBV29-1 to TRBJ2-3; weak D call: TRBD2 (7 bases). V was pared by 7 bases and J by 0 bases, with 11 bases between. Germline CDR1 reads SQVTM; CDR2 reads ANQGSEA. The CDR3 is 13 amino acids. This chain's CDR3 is CSGGGSSTDTQYF. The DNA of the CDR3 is TGCAGCGGCGGGGGCTCTAGCACAGATACGCAGTATTTT.

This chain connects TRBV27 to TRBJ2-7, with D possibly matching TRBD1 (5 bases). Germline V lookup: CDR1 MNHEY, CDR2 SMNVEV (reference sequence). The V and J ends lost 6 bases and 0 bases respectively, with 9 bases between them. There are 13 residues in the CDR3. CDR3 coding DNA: TGTGCCAGCAGCAGGGAAGTCTCCTACGAGCAGTACTTC. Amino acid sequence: CASSREVSYEQYF.

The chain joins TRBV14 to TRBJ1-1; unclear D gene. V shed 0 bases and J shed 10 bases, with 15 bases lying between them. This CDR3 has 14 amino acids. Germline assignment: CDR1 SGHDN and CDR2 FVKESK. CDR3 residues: CASSQDPPGGRAFF. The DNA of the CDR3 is TGTGCCAGCAGCCAAGATCCCCCGGGTGGTCGAGCTTTCTTT.

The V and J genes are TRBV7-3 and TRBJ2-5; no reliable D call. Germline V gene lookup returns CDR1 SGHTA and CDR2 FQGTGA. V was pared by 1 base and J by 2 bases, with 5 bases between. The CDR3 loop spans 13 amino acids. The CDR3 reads CASSLNRQETQYF. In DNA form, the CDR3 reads TGTGCCAGCAGCTTAAACCGTCAAGAGACCCAGTACTTC.

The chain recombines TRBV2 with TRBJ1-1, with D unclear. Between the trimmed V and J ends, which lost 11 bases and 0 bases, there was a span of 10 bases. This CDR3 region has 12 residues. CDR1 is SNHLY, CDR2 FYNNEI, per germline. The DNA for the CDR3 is TGTGCCGACCGGGGTATGAACACTGAAGCTTTCTTT. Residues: CADRGMNTEAFF.

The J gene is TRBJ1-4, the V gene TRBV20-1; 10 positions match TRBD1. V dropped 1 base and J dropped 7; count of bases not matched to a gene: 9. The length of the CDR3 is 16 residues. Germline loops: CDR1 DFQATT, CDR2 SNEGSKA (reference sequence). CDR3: CSARVPGQGIREKLFF. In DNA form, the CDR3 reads TGCAGTGCTAGAGTCCCGGGACAGGGGATACGTGAAAAACTGTTTTTT.

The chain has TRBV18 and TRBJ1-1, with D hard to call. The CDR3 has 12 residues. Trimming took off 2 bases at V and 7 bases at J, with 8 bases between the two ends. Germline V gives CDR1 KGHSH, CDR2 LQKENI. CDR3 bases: TGTGCCAGCTCACCAGGACGGCTTGAAGCTTTCTTT. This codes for CASSPGRLEAFF.

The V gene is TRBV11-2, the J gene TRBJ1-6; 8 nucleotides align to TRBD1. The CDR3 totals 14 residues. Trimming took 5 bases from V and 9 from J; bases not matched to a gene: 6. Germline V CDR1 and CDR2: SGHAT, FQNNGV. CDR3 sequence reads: CASSPGGAGSPLHF. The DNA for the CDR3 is TGTGCCAGCAGCCCAGGGGGCGCGGGTTCACCCCTCCACTTT. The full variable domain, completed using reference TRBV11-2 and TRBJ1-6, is EAGVAQSPRYKIIEKRQSVAFWCNPISGHATLYWYQQILGQGPKLLIQFQNNGVVDDSQLPKDRFSAERLKGVDSTLKIQPAKLEDSAVYLCASSPGGAGSPLHFGNGTRLTVT.

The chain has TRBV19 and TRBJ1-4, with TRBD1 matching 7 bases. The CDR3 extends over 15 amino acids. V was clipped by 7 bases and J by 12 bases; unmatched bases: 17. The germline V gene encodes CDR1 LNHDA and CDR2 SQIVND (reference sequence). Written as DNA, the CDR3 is TGTGCCAGTACCAGGGGTGGACAGGCAGCGACAGAACTGTTTTTT. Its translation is CASTRGGQAATELFF.

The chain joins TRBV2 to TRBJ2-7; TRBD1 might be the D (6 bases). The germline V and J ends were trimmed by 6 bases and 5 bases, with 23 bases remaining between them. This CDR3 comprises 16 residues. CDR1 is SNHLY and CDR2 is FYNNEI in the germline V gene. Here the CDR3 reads CASRLVSFTGKDEQYF. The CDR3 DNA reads TGTGCCAGCAGGCTGGTCTCATTTACAGGGAAGGACGAGCAGTACTTC.

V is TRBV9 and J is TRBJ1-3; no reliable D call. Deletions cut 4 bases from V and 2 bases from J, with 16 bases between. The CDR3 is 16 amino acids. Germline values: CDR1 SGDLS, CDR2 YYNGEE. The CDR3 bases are TGTGCCAGCAGCCCCACTACGGGGAGGGCTGGAAACACCATATATTTT. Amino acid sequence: CASSPTTGRAGNTIYF. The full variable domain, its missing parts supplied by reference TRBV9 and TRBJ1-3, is DSGVTQTPKHLITATGQRVTLRCSPRSGDLSVYWYQQSLDQGLQFLIQYYNGEERAKGNILERFSAQQFPDLHSELNLSSLELGDSALYFCASSPTTGRAGNTIYFGEGSWLTVV.